The text below deals with one TCR beta chain. Its antigen remains unknown. The data are from a study of post-analysis software for immune sequencing data. For the study at large: Included courses were relapsing-remitting and secondary progressive multiple sclerosis; progressive-relapsing multiple sclerosis was also included. Whole-study findings and limits: Controls' normalized Chao1 diversity significantly exceeded that of multiple sclerosis patients.

Built from TCR beta cDNA, the libraries had unique molecular identifiers in them. In TCRdb, the PCR reads were re-called with MiXCR into one record per CDR3 protein. Of about 820,000 distinct CDR3 sequences in the sample, around 50% are singletons; the top ten hold around 4.5%. The sequence was obtained from a girl under 18 with multiple sclerosis. Sequences were obtained from blood.

DNA of the CDR3: TGTGCCAGCTCAACCACAACTAGCGGCCAAGAGACCCAGTACTTC. It is translated as CASSTTTSGQETQYF. This sequence joins TRBV18 and TRBJ2-5, with 8 bases that match TRBD2. This CDR3 has 15 amino acids. V gave up 5 bases and J gave up 1 base; unmatched junction bases: 6. Per the germline V gene, CDR1 is KGHSH and CDR2 is LQKENI.